This is a list of T cell receptor beta chains from one sample in a study of blood T cell repertoires in COVID-19. Measured with immunoSEQ multiplex PCR; TCRdb has only the in-frame clones, and not every one. The repertoire includes under 250,000 clones, nearly 90% of them detected once, and approximately 3.3% sits in the top ten. The material sequenced was peripheral blood. The receptors here all came from a man aged 18 to 30 with active or convalescent COVID-19. The CDR3 runs from the conserved cysteine through the conserved F or W. Each record gives: clone size, V gene, CDR3 protein. Clone size is shown for a subset of rows, as once, few, many or a class of expanded clone.

NA | TRBV5-1 | CASSLMLAGGQEQFF
few | TRBV7-9 | CASSSDVGYGYTF
NA | TRBV5-5 | CASSLAGGTNYGYTF
NA | TRBV28 | CASSLQAGWLEQYF
NA | TRBV6-5 | CASSYSASGNTIYF
NA | TRBV6-5 | CASSQGEYGYTF
NA | TRBV6-5 | CASRPNREEETQYF
NA | TRBV5-1 | CASSLAGTEIPLHF
NA | TRBV6-5 | CASSTREGSNYGYTF
NA | TRBV13 | CASSSTGVNTEAFF
NA | TRBV12-3/TRBV12-4 | CASSFSPGIEAFF
NA | TRBV20-1 | CSAYAGGYTF
NA | TRBV7-3 | CASSSPGQTRNTGELFF
NA | TRBV4-3 | CASSQGTSGAGYEQYF
NA | TRBV5-4 | CASSLAGTSGRRGREQFF
NA | TRBV6-5 | CASSYSYRAADGYTF
few | TRBV5-1 | CASSLWSDSGNTIYF
NA | TRBV6-2/TRBV6-3 | CASSSGVRTGELFF
NA | TRBV7-3 | CASSRTSGTHNEQFF
NA | TRBV3-1/TRBV3-2 | CASSQDKLRQGQGEAFF
few | TRBV5-1 | CASSNRGTGSYEQYF
NA | TRBV29-1 | CSVDGGNGYTF
NA | TRBV6-5 | CASSSPLTGEAGYTF
NA | TRBV2 | CASSGPGLLAPDTQYF
NA | TRBV21-1 | CASSKVKPPTYEQYF
NA | TRBV2 | CASSDAGALLF
NA | TRBV29-1 | CSAGVQGVVEAFF
NA | TRBV11-2 | CASSLPDPGTLMNTEAFF
once | TRBV5-5 | CASSPLGGPTGELFF
NA | TRBV11-2 | CASSLGGPSSYNEQFF
NA | TRBV24-1 | CATSEGGQKQETQYF
NA | TRBV10-1 | CASRWRSDSNQPQHF
few | TRBV14 | CASSRGWEGYGYTF
NA | TRBV7-9 | CASTLLARSTDTQYF
NA | TRBV6-5 | CTSSYLGTPSGELFF
once | TRBV5-4 | CASSSSGGWYYGYTF
once | TRBV7-2 | CASSLKITEVYEQYF
NA | TRBV29-1 | CSAERERRLAGVSTDTQYF
NA | TRBV24-1 | CATSDYDRPYGYTF
NA | TRBV7-2 | CASTVGQGGNSPLHF
NA | TRBV9 | CASSVGASGTRKDTQYF
NA | TRBV24-1 | CATSDWTATTETQYF
once | TRBV7-3 | CASSSNRGGNEQFF
NA | TRBV7-3 | CASSSQQGTEAFF
NA | TRBV18 | CASSPPRLGQNLGNTIYF
NA | TRBV18 | CASSQALPGLAGVDTQYF
NA | TRBV7-9 | CASSPQDRVNYGYTF
NA | TRBV4-3 | CASSQEEVGEQFF
NA | TRBV7-2 | CASSPTSGSGTDTQYF
few | TRBV5-6 | CASSARDRTIGEQYF
NA | TRBV28 | CASSLSSGVNQPQHF
NA | TRBV6-6 | CASSYSDRGMSYEQYF
NA | TRBV5-1 | CASSYDRTYGYTF
once | TRBV13 | CASNYDRDSYNEQFF
NA | TRBV5-1 | CASSKGTGGSNTEAFF
NA | TRBV4-1 | CASSQERQGWYNEQFF
NA | TRBV7-3 | CASSLIGGRVADTQYF
NA | TRBV18 | CASSPRRESDTQYF
NA | TRBV28 | CASTAPPGANTGELFF